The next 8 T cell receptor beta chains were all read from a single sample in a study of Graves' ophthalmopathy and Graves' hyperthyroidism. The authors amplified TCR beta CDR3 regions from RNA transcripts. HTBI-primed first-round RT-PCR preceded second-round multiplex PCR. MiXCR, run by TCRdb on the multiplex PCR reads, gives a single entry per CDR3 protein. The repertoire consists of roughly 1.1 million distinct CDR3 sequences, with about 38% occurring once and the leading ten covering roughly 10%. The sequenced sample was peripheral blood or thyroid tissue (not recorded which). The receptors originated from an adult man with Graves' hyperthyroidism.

This chain's CDR3 is CASSYRAGRVDTEAFF. The CDR3 nucleotides are TGTGCCAGCAGTTACCGCGCAGGCCGCGTGGACACTGAAGCTTTCTTT. This chain links TRBV6-5 with TRBJ1-1, with D uncertain. V lost 2 bases and J lost 3, with 16 bases in between. The length of the CDR3 is 16 residues. The germline gives CDR1 MNHEY, CDR2 SVGAGI.

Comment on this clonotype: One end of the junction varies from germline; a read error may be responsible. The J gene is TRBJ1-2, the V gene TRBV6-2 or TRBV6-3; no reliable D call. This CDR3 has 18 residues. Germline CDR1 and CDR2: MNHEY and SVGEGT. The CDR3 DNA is TGTGCCAGCAGTTACTCGCTGTTGCTAGGACCCCTCAACTATGGCTACGCCTTC. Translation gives CASSYSLLLGPLNYGYAF.

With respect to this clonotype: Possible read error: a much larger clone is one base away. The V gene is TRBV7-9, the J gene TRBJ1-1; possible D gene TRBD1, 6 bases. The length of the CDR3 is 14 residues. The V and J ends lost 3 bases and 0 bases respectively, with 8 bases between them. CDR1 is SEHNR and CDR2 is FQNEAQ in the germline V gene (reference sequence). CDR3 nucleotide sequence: TGTGCCAGCAGCTTCGACAGGTTGAACACTGAAGCTTTCTTT. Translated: CASSFDRLNTEAFF.

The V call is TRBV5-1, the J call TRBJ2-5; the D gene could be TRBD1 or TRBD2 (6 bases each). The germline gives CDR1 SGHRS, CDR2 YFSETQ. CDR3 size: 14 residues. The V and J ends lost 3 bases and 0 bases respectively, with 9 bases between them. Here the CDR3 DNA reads TGCGCCAGCAGCTCGGGGGACAACCAAGAGACCCAGTACTTC. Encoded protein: CASSSGDNQETQYF.

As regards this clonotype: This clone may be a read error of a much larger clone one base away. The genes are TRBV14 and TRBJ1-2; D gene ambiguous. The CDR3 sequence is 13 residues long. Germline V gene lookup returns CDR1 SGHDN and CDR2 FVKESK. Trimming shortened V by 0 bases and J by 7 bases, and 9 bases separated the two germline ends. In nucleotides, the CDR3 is TGTGCCAGCAGCCAAGATTGGTACTGTGGCTACACCTTC. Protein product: CASSQDWYCGYTF.

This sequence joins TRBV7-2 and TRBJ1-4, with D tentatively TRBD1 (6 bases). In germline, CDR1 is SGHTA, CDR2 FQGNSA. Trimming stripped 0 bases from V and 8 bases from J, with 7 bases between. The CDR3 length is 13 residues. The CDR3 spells CASSLATGEKLFF. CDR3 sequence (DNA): TGTGCCAGCAGCTTAGCTACAGGGGAAAAACTGTTTTTT.

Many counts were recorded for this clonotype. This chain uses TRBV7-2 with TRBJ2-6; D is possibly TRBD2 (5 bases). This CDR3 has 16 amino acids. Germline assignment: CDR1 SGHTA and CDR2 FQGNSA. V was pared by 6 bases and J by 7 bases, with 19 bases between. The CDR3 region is CASRGSGYQLANVLTF. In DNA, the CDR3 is TGTGCCAGCAGGGGGAGTGGGTACCAGCTAGCCAACGTCCTGACTTTC.

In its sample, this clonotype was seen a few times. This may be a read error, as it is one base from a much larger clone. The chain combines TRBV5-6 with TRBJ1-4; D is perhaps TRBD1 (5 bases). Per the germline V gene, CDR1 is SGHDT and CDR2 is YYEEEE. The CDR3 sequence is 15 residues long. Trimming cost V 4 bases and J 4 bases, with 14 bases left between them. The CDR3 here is CASSLRGASNEKLFF. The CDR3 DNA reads TGTGCCAGCAGCCTCCGCGGGGCAAGTAATGAAAAACTGTTTTTT.